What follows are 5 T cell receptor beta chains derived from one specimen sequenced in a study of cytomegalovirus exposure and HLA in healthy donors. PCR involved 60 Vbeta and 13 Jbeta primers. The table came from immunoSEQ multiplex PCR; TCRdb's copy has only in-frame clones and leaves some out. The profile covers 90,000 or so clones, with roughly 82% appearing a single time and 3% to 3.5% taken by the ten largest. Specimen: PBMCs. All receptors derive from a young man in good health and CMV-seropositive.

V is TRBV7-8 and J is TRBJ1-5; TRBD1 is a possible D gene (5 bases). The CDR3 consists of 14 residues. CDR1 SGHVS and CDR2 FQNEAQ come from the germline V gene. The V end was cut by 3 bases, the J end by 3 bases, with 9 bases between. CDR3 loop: CASSFQGTNQPQHF. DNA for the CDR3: TGTGCCAGCAGCTTTCAGGGCACCAATCAGCCCCAGCATTTT. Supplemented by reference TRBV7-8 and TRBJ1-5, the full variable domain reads GAGVSQSPRYKVAKRGQDVALRCDPISGHVSLFWYQQALGQGPEFLTYFQNEAQLDKSGLPSDRFFAERPEGSVSTLKIQRTQQEDSAVYLCASSFQGTNQPQHFGDGTRLSIL.

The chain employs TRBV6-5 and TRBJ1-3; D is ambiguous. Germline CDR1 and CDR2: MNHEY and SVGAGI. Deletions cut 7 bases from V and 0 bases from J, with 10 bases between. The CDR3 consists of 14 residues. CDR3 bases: TGTGCCAGCACTTTAGGCGGCTCTGGAAACACCATATATTTT. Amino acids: CASTLGGSGNTIYF.

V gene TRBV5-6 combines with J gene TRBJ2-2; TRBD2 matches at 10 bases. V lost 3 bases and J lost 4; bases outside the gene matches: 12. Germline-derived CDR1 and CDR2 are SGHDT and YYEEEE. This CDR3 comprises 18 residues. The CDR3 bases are TGTGCCAGCAGCTCCACTGCCCTAGCGGGAGCGGGCACCGGGGAGCTGTTTTTT. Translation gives CASSSTALAGAGTGELFF.

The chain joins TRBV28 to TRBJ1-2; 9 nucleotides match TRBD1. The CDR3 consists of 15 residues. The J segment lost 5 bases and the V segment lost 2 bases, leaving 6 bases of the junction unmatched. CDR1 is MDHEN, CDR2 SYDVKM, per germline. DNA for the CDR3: TGTGCCAGCAGTTTACCCGGGACAGGGCAGTATGGCTACACCTTC. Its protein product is CASSLPGTGQYGYTF.

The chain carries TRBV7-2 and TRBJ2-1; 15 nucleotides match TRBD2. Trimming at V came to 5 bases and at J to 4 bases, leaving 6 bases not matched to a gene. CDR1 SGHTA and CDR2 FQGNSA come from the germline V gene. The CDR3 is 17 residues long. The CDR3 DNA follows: TGTGCCAGCAGCATTGGACTAGCGGGAGGGCGGTACAATGAGCAGTTCTTC. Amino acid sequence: CASSIGLAGGRYNEQFF.